The present TCR beta chain was sequenced within a study of shared clonotypes between healthy human individuals (TCRdb year 2020). Regarding the research as a whole: A couple of women and three men aged 18 to 49 years were included in the cohort. Leukapheresis yielded between about 0.85 and 10 billion PBMCs per donor. To increase sequencing depth and limit assay-specific biases, TCR repertoire library preparation and sequencing were carried out by different laboratories using diverse techniques. To estimate repertoire size and how much clonotypes are shared between individuals, the study performed deep sequencing of blood TCR repertoires from a handful of healthy adults. For each donor, CD4 naive and CD4 memory were each given three plates, CD8 naive was given two plates, and CD8 memory was given one plate.

Comment on this clone: Its antigen is still unknown. No base quality values were provided; no much bigger clone lies one nucleotide off.

Using the deep immunoSEQ assay, TCR CDR3 regions were amplified from genomic DNA by multiplex PCR. For each cell subset, the extracted genomic DNA was distributed evenly across all wells of several immunoSEQ 96-well plates, and each plate served as one replicate. For sorted subsets, about 220 ng of genomic DNA, equivalent to 25,000 to 35,000 T cell genomes, went into each replicate PCR. Purified libraries were measured with a Qubit 3.0 fluorometer, size-checked on a Bioanalyzer 2100, and measured again with the KAPA Library Quantification kit. Every immunoSEQ 96-well plate was sequenced on a separate single-read 150-cycle Illumina NextSeq 550 flow cell. Regarding the original processing steps: Because only junctional sequences without quality scores were contained in the immunoSEQ output, filtering matching that applied to full-length reads could not be performed. To assign V/J genes and CDR3, sequences were annotated against IMGT germline references using PyIR, a Python wrapper for IgBLAST v1.9. Reads with weak V/J assignments (E-value above 1e-6), missing CDR3, stop codons, out-of-frame junctions, or ambiguous translated residues were removed. V3J clonotypes were defined by identical inferred V gene, J gene, and CDR3 amino acid sequence. Percentage overlap between repertoires was calculated by dividing the number of shared unique clonotypes by the size of the smaller repertoire. Repertoire richness was assessed with RTK rarefaction, the Chao1 estimator, and Recon v2.1 estimates of unobserved clonotypes. For all TCRbeta clonotypes obtained by the gDNA method from a handful of donors, generation probabilities were computed with OLGA. TCRdb mirrors the immuneACCESS table, restricted to in-frame sequences. Some clones are absent from its copies; in checked studies, under half trace to an unresolved V gene, and the reason for the others is unknown. That table furnishes V, J and clone size, whereas the DNA furnished D and trimming. Within this sample are hundreds of thousands of clones, with about 96% of them counted one time only. The ten largest clones take up approximately 0.12% of the sample.

The germline V end is reduced by 8 bases and the J end by 0 bases; junction bases left unmatched: 10. Via the germline V gene (reference sequence), CDR1 is MNHEY and CDR2 SMNVEV. The CDR3 starts with the cysteine, ends with the phenylalanine, and has 17 residues. Of the read, only the CDR3 DNA is kept; its 51 bases are in frame from base 1. For the CD8 naive samples, CD45RO-negative cells were positively selected for CCR7, yielding a CD45RA+CCR7+ population from which TemRA cells were excluded. The donors were healthy, HIV-negative adults who had no recently reported acute infections or vaccinations. Every donor was a Caucasian adult living in Nashville, Tennessee, USA. Blood was obtained by leukapheresis, after which PBMCs were separated by Ficoll-Histopaque density gradient centrifugation and cryopreserved in liquid nitrogen vapor phase. Analytical flow cytometry was used to check the purity and quantity of every magnetically sorted T cell population. Genomic DNA was isolated from every sorted fraction and measured by UV absorbance on a Nanodrop 2000c.

The research as a whole found: Sampling was restricted to blood, and TCR repertoires in tissue are likely to differ from TCR repertoires in blood. Pairwise subsampling led to the expectation that sequencing depth would affect the degree of clonotype sharing among donors. Naive subsets generally had larger estimated clonotype richness than memory subsets. Incomplete sequencing was indicated by rarefaction of sorted-subset datasets, despite the large sequencing depth. Higher generation probabilities were observed for clonotypes shared by all four sorted-subset donors than for non-shared clonotypes. Because the study included a small number of donors, the genetic and exposure-history diversity represented was limited. About 5% of naive CD4, 3.5% of naive CD8, roughly 2.4% of memory CD4, and 0.4% of memory CD8 clonotypes were shared across a few donors.

The V gene is TRBV27 and the J gene is TRBJ1-6; 7 middle bases align to TRBD1. Source material: naive CD8+ T cells sorted from blood. The cell subset or site label corresponds to: CD45RA+CCR7+. The TCR originated in a woman in her twenties or thirties in good health. The base sequence is TGTGCCAGCGGGTTAACAGGGGCAACCTCCTATAATTCACCCCTCCACTTT. Its protein reads: CASGLTGATSYNSPLHF.